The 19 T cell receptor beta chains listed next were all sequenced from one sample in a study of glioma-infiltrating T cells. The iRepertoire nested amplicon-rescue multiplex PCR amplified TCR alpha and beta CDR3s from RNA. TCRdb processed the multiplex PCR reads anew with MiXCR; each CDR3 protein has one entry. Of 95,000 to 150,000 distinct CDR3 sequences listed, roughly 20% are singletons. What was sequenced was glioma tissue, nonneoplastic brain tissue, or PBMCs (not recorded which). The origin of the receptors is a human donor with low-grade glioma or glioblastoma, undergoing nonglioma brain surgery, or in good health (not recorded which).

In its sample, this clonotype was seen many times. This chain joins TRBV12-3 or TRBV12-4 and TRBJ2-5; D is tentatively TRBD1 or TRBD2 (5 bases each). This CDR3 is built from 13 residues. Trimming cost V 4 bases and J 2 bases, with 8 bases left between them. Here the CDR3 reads CASSWDGQETQYF. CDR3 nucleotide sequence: TGTGCCAGCAGTTGGGACGGTCAAGAGACCCAGTACTTC.

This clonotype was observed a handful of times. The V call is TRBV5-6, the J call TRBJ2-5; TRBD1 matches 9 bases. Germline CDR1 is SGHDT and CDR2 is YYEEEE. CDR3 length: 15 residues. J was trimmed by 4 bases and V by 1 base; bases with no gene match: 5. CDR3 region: CASSLPGTGTETQYF. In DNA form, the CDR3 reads TGTGCCAGCAGCTTGCCCGGGACAGGGACAGAGACCCAGTACTTC.

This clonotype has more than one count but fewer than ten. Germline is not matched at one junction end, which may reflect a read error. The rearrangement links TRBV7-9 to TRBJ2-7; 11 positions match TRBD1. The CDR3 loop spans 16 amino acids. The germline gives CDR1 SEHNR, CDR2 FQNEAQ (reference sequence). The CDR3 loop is CASSWGRGQGEREQHF. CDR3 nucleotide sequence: TGTGCCAGCAGCTGGGGGAGGGGACAGGGGGAACGCGAGCAGCACTTC.

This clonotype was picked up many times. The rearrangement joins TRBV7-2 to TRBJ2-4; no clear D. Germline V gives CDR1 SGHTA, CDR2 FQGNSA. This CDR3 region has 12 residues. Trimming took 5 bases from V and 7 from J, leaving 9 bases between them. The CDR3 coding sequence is TGTGCCAGCAGCCCTCAGAGGAACATTCAGTACTTC. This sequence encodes CASSPQRNIQYF.

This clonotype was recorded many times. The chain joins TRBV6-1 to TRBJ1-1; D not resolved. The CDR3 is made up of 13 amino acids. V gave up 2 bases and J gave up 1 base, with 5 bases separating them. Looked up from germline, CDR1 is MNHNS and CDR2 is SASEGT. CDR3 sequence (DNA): TGTGCCAGCAGTGAACCAAGGAACACTGAAGCTTTCTTT. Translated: CASSEPRNTEAFF.

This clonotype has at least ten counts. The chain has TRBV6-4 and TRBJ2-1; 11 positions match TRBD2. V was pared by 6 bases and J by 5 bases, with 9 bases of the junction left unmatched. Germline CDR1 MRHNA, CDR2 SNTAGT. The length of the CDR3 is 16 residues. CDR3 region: CASRPTGTSGDNEQFF. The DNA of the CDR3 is TGTGCCAGCAGACCAACCGGGACTAGCGGTGACAATGAGCAGTTCTTC.

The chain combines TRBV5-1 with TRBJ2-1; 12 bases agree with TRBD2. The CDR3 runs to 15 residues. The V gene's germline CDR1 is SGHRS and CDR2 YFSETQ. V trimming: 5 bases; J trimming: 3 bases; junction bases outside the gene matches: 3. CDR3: CASRQTSGSYNEQFF. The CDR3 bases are TGCGCCAGCAGGCAGACTAGCGGGAGCTACAATGAGCAGTTCTTC.

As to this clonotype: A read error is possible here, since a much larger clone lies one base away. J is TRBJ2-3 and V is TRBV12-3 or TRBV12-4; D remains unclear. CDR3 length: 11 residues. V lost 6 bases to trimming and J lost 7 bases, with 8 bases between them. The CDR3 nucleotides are TGTGCCAGCAGCAACAATAATACGCAGTATTTT. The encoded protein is CASSNNNTQYF.

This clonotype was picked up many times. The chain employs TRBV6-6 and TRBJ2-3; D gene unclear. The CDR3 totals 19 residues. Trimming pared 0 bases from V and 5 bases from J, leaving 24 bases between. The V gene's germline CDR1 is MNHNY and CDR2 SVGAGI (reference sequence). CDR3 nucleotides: TGTGCCAGCAGTTACTCGGGCAGCAGAAGGAGTTCCGGAGTAGATACGCAGTATTTT. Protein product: CASSYSGSRRSSGVDTQYF.

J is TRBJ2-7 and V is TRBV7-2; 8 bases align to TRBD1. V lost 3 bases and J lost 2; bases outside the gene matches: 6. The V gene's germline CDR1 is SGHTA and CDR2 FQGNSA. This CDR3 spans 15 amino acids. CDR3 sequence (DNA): TGTGCCAGCAGCTTCGGGTCAGGGGGCGCCTACGAGCAGTACTTC. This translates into CASSFGSGGAYEQYF. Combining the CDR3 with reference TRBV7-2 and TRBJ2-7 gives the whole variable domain GAGVSQSPSNKVTEKGKDVELRCDPISGHTALYWYRQSLGQGLEFLIYFQGNSAPDKSGLPSDRFSAERTGGSVSTLTIQRTQQEDSAVYLCASSFGSGGAYEQYFGPGTRLTVT.

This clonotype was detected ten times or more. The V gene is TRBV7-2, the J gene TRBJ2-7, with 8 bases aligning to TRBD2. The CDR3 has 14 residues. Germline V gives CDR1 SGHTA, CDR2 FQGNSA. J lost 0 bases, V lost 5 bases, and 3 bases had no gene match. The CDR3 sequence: CASSPGLASYEQYF. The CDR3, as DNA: TGTGCCAGCAGCCCCGGACTAGCCTCCTACGAGCAGTACTTC.

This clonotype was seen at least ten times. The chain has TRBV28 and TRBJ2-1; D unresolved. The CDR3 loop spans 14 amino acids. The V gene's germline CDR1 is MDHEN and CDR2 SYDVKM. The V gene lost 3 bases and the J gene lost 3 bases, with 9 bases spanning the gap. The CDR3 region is CASSFIRDYNEQFF. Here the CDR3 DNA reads TGTGCCAGCAGTTTCATAAGAGACTACAATGAGCAGTTCTTC.

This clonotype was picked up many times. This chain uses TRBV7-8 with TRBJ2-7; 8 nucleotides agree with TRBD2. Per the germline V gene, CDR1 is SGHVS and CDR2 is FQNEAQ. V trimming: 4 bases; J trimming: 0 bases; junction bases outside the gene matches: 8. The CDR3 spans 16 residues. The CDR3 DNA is TGTGCCAGCAGCTCCGGGGCGACTAGCGCCTCCTACGAGCAGTACTTC. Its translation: CASSSGATSASYEQYF.

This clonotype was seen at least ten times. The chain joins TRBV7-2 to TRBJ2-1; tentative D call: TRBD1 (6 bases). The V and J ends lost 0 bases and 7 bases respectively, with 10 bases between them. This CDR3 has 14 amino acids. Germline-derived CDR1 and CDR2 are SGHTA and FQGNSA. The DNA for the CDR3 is TGTGCCAGCAGCTTAGCTTCAGGGGTGAATGAGCAGTTCTTC. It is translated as CASSLASGVNEQFF.

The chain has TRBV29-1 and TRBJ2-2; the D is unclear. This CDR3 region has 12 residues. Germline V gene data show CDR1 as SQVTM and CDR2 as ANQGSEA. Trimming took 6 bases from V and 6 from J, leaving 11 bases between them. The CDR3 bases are TGCAGCGTGGTAGGGAAGGCCGGGGAGCTGTTTTTT. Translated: CSVVGKAGELFF.

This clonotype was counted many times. CDR3 sequence reads: CASSEAPGRNQPQHF. Here the CDR3 DNA reads TGTGCCAGCAGTGAAGCGCCGGGTCGCAATCAGCCCCAGCATTTT. The chain couples TRBV2 to TRBJ1-5; D not certain. This CDR3 is 15 amino acids long. V was clipped by 0 bases and J by 2 bases, with 8 bases between them. CDR1 is SNHLY, CDR2 FYNNEI, per germline.

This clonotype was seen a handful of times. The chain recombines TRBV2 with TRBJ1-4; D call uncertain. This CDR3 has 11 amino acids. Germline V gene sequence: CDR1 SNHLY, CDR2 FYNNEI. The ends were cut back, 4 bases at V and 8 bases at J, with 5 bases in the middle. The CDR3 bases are TGTGCCAGCAGTGGGCCGGAAAAACTGTTTTTT. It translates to CASSGPEKLFF. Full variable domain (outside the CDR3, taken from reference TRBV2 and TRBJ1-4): EPEVTQTPSHQVTQMGQEVILRCVPISNHLYFYWYRQILGQKVEFLVSFYNNEISEKSEIFDDQFSVERPDGSNFTLKIRSTKLEDSAMYFCASSGPEKLFFGSGTQLSVL.

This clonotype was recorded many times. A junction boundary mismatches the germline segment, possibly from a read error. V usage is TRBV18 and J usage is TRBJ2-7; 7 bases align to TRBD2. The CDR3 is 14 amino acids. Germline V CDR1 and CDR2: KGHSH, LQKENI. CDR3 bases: TGTGCCAGCTCCCCACCGGGACTACCCAACGAGCAGTACTTC. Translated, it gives CASSPPGLPNEQYF.

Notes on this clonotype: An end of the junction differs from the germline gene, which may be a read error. The CDR3 nucleotides read TGCCGTGCTCGCGCGGTGGGTGGCGCTTCCGCGCCGTACTTC. It codes for CRARAVGGASAPYF. V gene TRBV20-1 combines with J gene TRBJ2-7, with D unresolved. CDR1 DFQATT and CDR2 SNEGSKA come from the germline V gene (reference sequence). The CDR3 has 14 residues.